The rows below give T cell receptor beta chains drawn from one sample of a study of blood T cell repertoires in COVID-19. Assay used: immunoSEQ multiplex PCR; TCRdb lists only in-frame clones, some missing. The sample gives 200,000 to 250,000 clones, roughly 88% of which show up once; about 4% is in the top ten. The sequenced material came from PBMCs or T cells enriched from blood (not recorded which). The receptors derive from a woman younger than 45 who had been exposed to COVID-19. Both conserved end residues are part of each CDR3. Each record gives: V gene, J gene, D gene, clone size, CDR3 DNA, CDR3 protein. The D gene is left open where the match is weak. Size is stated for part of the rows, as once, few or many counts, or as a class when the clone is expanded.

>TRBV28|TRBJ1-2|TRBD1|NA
TGTGCCAGCAGTTTAACAGGGGTAGGAGATGGCTACACCTTC
CASSLTGVGDGYTF
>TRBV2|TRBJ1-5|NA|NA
TGTGCCAGCAGCGGGGGACTCAATCAGCCCCAGCATTTT
CASSGGLNQPQHF
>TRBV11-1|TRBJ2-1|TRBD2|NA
TGTGCCAGCAGTCTAGCGGGAGGGTACAATGAGCAGTTCTTC
CASSLAGGYNEQFF
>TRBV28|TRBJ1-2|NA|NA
TGTGCCAGCAGTCGGGGTGGTCCTTCAGTCTATGGCTACACCTTC
CASSRGGPSVYGYTF
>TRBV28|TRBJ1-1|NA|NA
TGTGCCAGCAGCATAGAGGTCGGTAACACTGAAGCTTTCTTT
CASSIEVGNTEAFF
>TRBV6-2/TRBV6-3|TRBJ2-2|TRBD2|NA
TGTGCCAGCAGTTACCTGACTAGCGGCAACACCGGGGAGCTGTTTTTT
CASSYLTSGNTGELFF
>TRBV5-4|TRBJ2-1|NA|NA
TGTGCCAGCAGCTTCGACGGGAGAGTTAGTGGGAATGAGCAGTTCTTC
CASSFDGRVSGNEQFF
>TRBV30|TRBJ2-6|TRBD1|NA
TGTGCCTGGAGCCGGACAGGGAACTCTGGGGCCAACGTCCTGACTTTC
CAWSRTGNSGANVLTF
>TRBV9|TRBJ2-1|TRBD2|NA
TGTGCCAGCAGCACCTCTAGCGGGGGTCACAATGAGCAGTTCTTC
CASSTSSGGHNEQFF
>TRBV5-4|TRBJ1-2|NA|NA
TGTGCCAGCAGCTCGCAGGGGCGTTCTGGCTACACCTTC
CASSSQGRSGYTF
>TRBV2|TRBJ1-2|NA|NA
TGTGCCAGCAGTGAAATACAGGGTGGCTATGGCTACACCTTC
CASSEIQGGYGYTF
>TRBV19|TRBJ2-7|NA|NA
TGTGCCAGTAGTATCGAGTGGGGGAGGGAGCAGTACTTC
CASSIEWGREQYF
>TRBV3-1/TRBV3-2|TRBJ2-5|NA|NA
TGTGCCAGCAGCCAGCCGCGAATACTAGGGCCCCAAGAGACCCAGTACTTC
CASSQPRILGPQETQYF
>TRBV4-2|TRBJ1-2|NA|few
TGTGCCAGCAGCCGAGGAGGGGATGGCTACACCTTC
CASSRGGDGYTF
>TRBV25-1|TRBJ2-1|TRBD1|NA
TGTGCCAGCAGTGTCATCTCAAGGGGGCGAGGCTACAATGAGCAGTTCTTC
CASSVISRGRGYNEQFF
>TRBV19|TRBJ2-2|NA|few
TGTGCCAGTAGTATCTCCCCAGGGGGGCCCGGGGAGCTGTTTTTT
CASSISPGGPGELFF
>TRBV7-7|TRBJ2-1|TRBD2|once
TGTGCTAGCAGCCCCGGGACTAGCAATGAGCAGTTCTTC
CASSPGTSNEQFF
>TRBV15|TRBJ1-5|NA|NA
TGTGCCACCAAGGGGGACAATCAGCCCCAGCATTTT
CATKGDNQPQHF
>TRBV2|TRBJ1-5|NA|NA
TGTGCCAGCAGCCAGGGGTTGGGCAATCAGCCCCAGCATTTT
CASSQGLGNQPQHF
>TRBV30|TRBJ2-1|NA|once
TGTGCCTGGAGTGGGGCCTTTGACAATGAGCAGTTCTTC
CAWSGAFDNEQFF
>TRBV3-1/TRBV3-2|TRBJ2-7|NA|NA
TGTGCCAGCAGCCAAGGCGAACTAGCTTCCTACGAGCAGTACTTC
CASSQGELASYEQYF
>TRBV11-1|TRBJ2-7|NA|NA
TGTGCCAGCAGCTTAGGGGTAGCGCGCAACGAGCAGTACTTC
CASSLGVARNEQYF
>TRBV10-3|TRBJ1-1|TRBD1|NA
TGTGCCATCAGCGGGAAGGGACAGGTGAACACTGAAGCTTTCTTT
CAISGKGQVNTEAFF